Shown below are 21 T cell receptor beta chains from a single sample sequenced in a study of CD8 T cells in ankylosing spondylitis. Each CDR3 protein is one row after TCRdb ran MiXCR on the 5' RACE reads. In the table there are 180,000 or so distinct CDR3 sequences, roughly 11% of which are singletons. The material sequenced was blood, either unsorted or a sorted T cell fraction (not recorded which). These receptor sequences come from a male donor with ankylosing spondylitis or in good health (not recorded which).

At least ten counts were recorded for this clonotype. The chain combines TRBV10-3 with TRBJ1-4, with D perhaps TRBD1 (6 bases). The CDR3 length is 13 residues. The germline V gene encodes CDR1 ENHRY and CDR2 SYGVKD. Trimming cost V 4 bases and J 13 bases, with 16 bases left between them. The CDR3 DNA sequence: TGTGCCATCAGTGGAGGGGGTGGCAGCGGACTGTTTTTT. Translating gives CAISGGGGSGLFF.

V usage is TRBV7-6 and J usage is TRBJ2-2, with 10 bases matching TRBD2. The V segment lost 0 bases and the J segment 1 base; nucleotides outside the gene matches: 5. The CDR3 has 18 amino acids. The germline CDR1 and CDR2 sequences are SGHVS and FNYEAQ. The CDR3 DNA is TGTGCCAGCAGCTTAGCGATAGTAGCGGGAGGGAACACCGGGGAGCTGTTTTTT. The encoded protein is CASSLAIVAGGNTGELFF. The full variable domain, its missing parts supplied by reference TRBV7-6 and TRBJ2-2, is GAGVSQSPRYKVTKRGQDVALRCDPISGHVSLYWYRQALGQGPEFLTYFNYEAQQDKSGLPNDRFSAERPEGSISTLTIQRTEQRDSAMYRCASSLAIVAGGNTGELFFGEGSRLTVL.

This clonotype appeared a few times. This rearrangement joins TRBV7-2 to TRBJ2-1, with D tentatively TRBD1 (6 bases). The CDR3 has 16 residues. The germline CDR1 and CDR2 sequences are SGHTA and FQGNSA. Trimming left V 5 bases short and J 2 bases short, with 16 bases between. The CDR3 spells CASSISSGTTYNEQFF. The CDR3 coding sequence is TGTGCCAGCAGCATCTCTTCCGGGACAACCTACAATGAGCAGTTCTTC.

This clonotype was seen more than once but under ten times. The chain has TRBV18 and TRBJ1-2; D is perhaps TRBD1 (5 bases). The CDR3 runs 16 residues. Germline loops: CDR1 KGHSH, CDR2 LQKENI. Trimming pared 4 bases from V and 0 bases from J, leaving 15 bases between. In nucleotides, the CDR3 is TGTGCCAGCTCACAAAAAAGGGACCGACCTAACTATGGCTACACCTTC. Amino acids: CASSQKRDRPNYGYTF.

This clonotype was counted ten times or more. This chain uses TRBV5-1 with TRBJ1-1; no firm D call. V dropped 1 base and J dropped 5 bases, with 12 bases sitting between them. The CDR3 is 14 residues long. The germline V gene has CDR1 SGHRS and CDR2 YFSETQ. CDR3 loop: CASSLNTGGTEAFF. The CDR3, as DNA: TGCGCCAGCAGCTTGAATACGGGAGGGACTGAAGCTTTCTTT.

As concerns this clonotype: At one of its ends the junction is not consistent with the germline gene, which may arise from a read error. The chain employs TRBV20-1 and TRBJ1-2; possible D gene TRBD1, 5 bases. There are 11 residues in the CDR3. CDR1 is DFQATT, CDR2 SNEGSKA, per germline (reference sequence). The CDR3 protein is CSAPREAGPAF. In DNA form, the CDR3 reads TGCAGTGCTCCCAGGGAGGCAGGGCCGGCCTTC.

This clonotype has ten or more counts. The CDR3 sequence: CASSVASQGGDTQYF. The CDR3 DNA reads as TGTGCCAGCAGCGTGGCTAGCCAAGGGGGAGATACGCAGTATTTT. The chain links TRBV9 to TRBJ2-3; D perhaps matches TRBD1 (6 bases). Germline lookup yields CDR1 SGDLS and CDR2 YYNGEE. Trimming shortened V by 2 bases and J by 5 bases, and 15 bases separated the two germline ends. This CDR3 has 15 residues.

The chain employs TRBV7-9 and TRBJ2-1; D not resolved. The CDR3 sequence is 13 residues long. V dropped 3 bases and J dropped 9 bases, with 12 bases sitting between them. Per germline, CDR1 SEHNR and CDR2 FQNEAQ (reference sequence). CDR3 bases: TGTGCCAGCAGCTTTTTAGGGCGATCTGAGCAGTTCTTC. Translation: CASSFLGRSEQFF.

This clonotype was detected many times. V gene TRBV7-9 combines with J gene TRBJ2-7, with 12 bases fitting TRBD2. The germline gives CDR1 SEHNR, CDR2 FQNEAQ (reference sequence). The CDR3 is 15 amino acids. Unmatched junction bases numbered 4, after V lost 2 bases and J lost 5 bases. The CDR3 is CASSLSTSGRNEQYF. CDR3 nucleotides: TGTGCCAGCAGCTTAAGCACTAGCGGGAGGAACGAGCAGTACTTC. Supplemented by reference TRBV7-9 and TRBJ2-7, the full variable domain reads DTGVSQNPRHKITKRGQNVTFRCDPISEHNRLYWYRQTLGQGPEFLTYFQNEAQLEKSRLLSDRFSAERPKGSFSTLEIQRTEQGDSAMYLCASSLSTSGRNEQYFGPGTRLTVT.

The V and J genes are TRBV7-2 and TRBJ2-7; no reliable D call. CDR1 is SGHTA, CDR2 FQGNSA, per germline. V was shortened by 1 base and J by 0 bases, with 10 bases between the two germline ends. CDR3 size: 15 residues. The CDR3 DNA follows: TGTGCCAGCAGCTTAGATGTCCCGAGCTCCTACGAGCAGTACTTC. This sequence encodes CASSLDVPSSYEQYF.

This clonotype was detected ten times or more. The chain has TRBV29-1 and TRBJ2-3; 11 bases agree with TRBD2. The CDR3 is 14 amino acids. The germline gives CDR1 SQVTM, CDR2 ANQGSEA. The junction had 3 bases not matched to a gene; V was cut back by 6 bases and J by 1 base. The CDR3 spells CSVTSGGGTDTQYF. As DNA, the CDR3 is TGCAGCGTCACTAGCGGGGGTGGCACAGATACGCAGTATTTT.

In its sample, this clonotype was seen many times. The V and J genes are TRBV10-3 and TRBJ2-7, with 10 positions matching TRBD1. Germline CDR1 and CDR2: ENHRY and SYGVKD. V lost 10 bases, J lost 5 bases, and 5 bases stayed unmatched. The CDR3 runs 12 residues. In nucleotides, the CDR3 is TGTGCCACGGACAGGGGGAGCAACGAGCAGTACTTC. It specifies CATDRGSNEQYF.

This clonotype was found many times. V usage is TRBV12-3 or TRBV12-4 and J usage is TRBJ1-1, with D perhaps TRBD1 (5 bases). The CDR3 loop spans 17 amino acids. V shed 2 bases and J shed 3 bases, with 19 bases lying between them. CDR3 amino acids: CASSLRAVGVGDTEAFF. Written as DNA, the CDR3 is TGTGCCAGCAGTTTACGGGCCGTGGGGGTTGGGGACACTGAAGCTTTCTTT.

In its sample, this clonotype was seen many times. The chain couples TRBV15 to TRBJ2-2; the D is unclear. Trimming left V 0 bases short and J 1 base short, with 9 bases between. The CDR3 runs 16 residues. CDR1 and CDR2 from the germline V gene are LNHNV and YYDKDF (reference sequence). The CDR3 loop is CATSRDFAMNTGELFF. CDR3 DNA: TGTGCCACCAGCAGAGACTTTGCCATGAACACCGGGGAGCTGTTTTTT.

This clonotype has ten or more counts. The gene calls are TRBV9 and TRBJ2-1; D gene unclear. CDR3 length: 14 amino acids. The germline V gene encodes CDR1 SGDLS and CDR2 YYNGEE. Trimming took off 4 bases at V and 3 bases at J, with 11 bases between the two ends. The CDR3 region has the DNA TGTGCCAGCAGCTCCAGCCTGGGCTACAATGAGCAGTTCTTC. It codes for CASSSSLGYNEQFF. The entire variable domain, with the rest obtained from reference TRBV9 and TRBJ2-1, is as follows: DSGVTQTPKHLITATGQRVTLRCSPRSGDLSVYWYQQSLDQGLQFLIQYYNGEERAKGNILERFSAQQFPDLHSELNLSSLELGDSALYFCASSSSLGYNEQFFGPGTRLTVL.

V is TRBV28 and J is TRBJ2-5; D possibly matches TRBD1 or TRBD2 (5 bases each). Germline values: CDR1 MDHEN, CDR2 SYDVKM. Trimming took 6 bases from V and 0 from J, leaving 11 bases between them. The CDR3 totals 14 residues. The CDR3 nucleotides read TGTGCCAGCAGCAAGGGGACCCACCAAGAGACCCAGTACTTC. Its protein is CASSKGTHQETQYF.

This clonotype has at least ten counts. Here the CDR3 reads CATPQTGEGNYGYTF. Written as DNA, the CDR3 is TGTGCCACCCCACAAACAGGGGAAGGTAACTATGGCTACACCTTC. The rearrangement joins TRBV24-1 to TRBJ1-2, with 7 bases that match TRBD1. V gave up 9 bases and J gave up 1 base; unmatched junction bases: 10. Per the germline V gene, CDR1 is KGHDR and CDR2 is SFDVKD. The CDR3 has 15 residues.

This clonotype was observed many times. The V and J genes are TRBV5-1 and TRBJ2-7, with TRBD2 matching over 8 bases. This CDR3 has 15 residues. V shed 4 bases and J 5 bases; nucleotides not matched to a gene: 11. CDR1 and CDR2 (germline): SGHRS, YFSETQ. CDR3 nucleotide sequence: TGCGCCAGCAGCCGGGAGGGGACTAGGGGAAACGAGCAGTACTTC. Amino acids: CASSREGTRGNEQYF.

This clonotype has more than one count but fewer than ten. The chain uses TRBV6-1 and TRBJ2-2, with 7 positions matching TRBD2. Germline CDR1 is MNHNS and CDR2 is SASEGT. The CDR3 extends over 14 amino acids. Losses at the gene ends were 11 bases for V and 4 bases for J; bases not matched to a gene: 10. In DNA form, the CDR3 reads TGTGCCGTCCGGGGGGTTTGGGCCACCGGGGAGCTGTTTTTT. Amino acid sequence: CAVRGVWATGELFF.

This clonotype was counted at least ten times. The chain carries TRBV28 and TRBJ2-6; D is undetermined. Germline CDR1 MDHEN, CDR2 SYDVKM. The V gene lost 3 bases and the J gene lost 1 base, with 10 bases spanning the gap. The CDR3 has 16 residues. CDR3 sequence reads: CASSLFGVSGANVLTF. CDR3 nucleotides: TGTGCCAGCAGTTTGTTTGGGGTGTCTGGGGCCAACGTCCTGACTTTC.

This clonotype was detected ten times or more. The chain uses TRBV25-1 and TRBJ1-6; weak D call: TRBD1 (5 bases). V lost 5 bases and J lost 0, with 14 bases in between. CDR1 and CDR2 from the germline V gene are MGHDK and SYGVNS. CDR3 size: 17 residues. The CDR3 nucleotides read TGTGCCAGCAGTTTGCAGGGTGGTAGCTCCTATAATTCACCCCTCCACTTT. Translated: CASSLQGGSSYNSPLHF.